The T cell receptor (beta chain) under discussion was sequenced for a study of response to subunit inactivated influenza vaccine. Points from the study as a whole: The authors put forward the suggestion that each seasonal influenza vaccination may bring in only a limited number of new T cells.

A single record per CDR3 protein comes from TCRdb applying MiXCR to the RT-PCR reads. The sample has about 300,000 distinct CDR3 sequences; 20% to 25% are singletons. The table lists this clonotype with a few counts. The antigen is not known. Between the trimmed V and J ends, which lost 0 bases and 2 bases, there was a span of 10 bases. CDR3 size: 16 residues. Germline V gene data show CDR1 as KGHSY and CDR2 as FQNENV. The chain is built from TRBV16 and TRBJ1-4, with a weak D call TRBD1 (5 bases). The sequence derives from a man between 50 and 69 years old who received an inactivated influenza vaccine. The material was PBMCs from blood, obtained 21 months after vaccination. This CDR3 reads CASSQSGVSTNEKLFF. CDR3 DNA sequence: TGTGCCAGCAGCCAATCAGGGGTTTCGACTAATGAAAAACTGTTTTTT.